The clone carrying this T cell receptor (beta chain) was observed a single time. This sample is part of a study of blood T cell repertoires in COVID-19. The V end lost 5 bases, the J end lost 5 bases, and 17 bases lay between the germline ends. This CDR3 is 15 amino acids long. Germline V lookup: CDR1 SGHAT, CDR2 FQNNGV. Repertoires were generated with immunoSEQ multiplex PCR, while TCRdb's copy carries only in-frame clones and drops some. The sample holds more than 300,000 clones, 87% seen once. Sequences were obtained from peripheral blood. The rearrangement joins TRBV11-2 to TRBJ2-3, with a possible D match to TRBD2 (5 bases). The sequence derives from a woman in her thirties with COVID-19, enrolled during active disease. CDR3 sequence reads: CASSLDWGGIDTQYF. The DNA for the CDR3 is TGTGCCAGCAGCCTGGACTGGGGTGGGATAGATACGCAGTATTTT. The whole variable domain, filled in from reference TRBV11-2 and TRBJ2-3, reads EAGVAQSPRYKIIEKRQSVAFWCNPISGHATLYWYQQILGQGPKLLIQFQNNGVVDDSQLPKDRFSAERLKGVDSTLKIQPAKLEDSAVYLCASSLDWGGIDTQYFGPGTRLTVL.